This TCR beta chain comes out of a study of OX40 agonist ivuxolimab in advanced cancers. Study-wide results and limits: Clones of CD4+ and CD8+ blood T cells grew by week 6 at doses of 0.1 to 3.0 mg/kg.

Sequencing used immunoSEQ multiplex PCR; TCRdb keeps in-frame clones, though not all of them. The sample holds roughly 30,000 clones, about nine tenths seen once. Remarks on this clone: The antigen is undetermined.

The CDR3 consists of 10 residues. Trimming stripped 0 bases from V and 8 bases from J, with 4 bases between. Germline-derived CDR1 and CDR2 are SQVTM and ANQGSEA. The clonotype originates from an adult with an advanced solid tumor such as melanoma, head and neck, liver or kidney cancer. The rearrangement links TRBV29-1 to TRBJ1-1; no clear D gene. The sequencing here drew on CD4+ or CD8+ T cells sorted from blood, taken in a trial of the OX40 agonist ivuxolimab. DNA for the CDR3: TGCAGCGTTGAAGAAGGGGAAGCTTTCTTT. This gives the protein CSVEEGEAFF.